One T cell receptor beta chain is described in this entry. The sample belongs to a study of shared clonotypes between healthy human individuals. The CDR3 runs 11 residues. The V end lost 8 bases, the J end lost 2 bases, and 7 bases lay between the germline ends. Germline V gene lookup returns CDR1 WSHSY and CDR2 SAAADI. Produced via immunoSEQ multiplex PCR; TCRdb's table is partial and in-frame only. The sample consists of around 500,000 clones, 70% to 80% of them appearing once. Sequencing was performed on PBMCs. The receptor was isolated from a woman aged 40 to 50 in good health. Some clones in this sample may be carry-over from other donors' samples. The rearrangement joins TRBV10-2 to TRBJ2-7; D perhaps matches TRBD1 (6 bases). The CDR3, as DNA: TGCGCCAGCGGGGACACCTACGAGCAGTACTTC. Its protein product is CASGDTYEQYF.